A single TCR beta chain is shown here with its context. Its antigen is still unknown. This entry comes from a study of CD8 T cells in ankylosing spondylitis. Study conclusions and caveats: Significant enrichment of disease-linked clones was reportedly seen in matched ankylosing spondylitis synovial fluid. What appeared characteristic of ankylosing spondylitis blood was a TCR beta motif of several highly homologous variants.

The CDR3 runs 13 residues. Germline V lookup: CDR1 DFQATT, CDR2 SNEGSKA (reference sequence). The V gene lost 6 bases and the J gene lost 2 bases, with 11 bases spanning the gap. Quantitative barcoded 5'-RACE was used to prepare TCR beta libraries. MiXCR was run by TCRdb on the 5' RACE reads, yielding one entry per CDR3 protein. This table has about 800,000 distinct CDR3 sequences, 10% to 15% appearing once. Sequenced input: blood, either unsorted or a sorted T cell fraction (not recorded which). The TCR comes from a male donor with ankylosing spondylitis. The genes are TRBV20-1 and TRBJ1-5; D gene unclear. The CDR3: CSASEDGNQPQHF. Written as DNA, the CDR3 is TGCAGTGCCTCCGAGGACGGCAATCAGCCCCAGCATTTT.